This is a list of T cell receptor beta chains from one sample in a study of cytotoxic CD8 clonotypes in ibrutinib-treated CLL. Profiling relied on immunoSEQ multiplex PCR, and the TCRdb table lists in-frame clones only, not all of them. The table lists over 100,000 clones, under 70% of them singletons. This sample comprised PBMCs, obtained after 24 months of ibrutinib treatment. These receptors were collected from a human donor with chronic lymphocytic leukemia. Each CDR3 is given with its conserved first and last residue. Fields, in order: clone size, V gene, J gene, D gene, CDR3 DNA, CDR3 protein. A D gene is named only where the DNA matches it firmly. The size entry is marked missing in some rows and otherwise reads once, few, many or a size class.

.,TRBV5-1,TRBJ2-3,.,TGCGCCAGCAGCTTGGAGCGTCAGACAGATACGCAGTATTTT,CASSLERQTDTQYF
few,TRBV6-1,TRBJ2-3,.,TGTGCCAGCGACTACAGCACAGATACGCAGTATTTT,CASDYSTDTQYF
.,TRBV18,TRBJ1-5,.,TGTGCCAGCTCAGTCGGGACGCACGGCAATCAGCCCCAGCATTTT,CASSVGTHGNQPQHF
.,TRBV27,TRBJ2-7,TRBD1,TGTGCCAGCAGCCCTTGGACAGGGGGCGCGAATGCCTACGAGCAGTACTTC,CASSPWTGGANAYEQYF
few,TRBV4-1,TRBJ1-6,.,TGCGCCAGCAGCCAAGATGTTTGGGCAGGGATTAATTCACCCCTCCACTTT,CASSQDVWAGINSPLHF
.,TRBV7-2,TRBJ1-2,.,TGTGCCAGCAGCCTAGGTACTAACTATGGCTACACCTTC,CASSLGTNYGYTF
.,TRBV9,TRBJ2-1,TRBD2,TGTGCCAGCAGCTCGACTAGCGGGGTAACCTACAATGAGCAGTTCTTC,CASSSTSGVTYNEQFF
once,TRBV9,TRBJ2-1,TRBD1,TGTGCCAGCAGAGGAACAGGGGGGAATGAGCAGTTCTTC,CASRGTGGNEQFF
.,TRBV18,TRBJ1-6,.,TGTGCCAGCTCACCTCAGGGTGGTAAGGATTCACCCCTCCACTTT,CASSPQGGKDSPLHF
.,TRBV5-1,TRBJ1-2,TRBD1,TGCGCCAGCAGCTCCAGGGGGCGCGACTATGGCTACACCTTC,CASSSRGRDYGYTF
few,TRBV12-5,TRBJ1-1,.,TGTGCTAGTGGTCCCTCCGGGTACACTGAAGCTTTCTTT,CASGPSGYTEAFF
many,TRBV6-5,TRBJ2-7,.,TGTGCCACATCGCAGGGCTTAACCTACGAGCAGTACTTC,CATSQGLTYEQYF
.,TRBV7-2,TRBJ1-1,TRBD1,TGTGCCAGCAGCCGGACAGGGAACACTGAAGCTTTCTTT,CASSRTGNTEAFF
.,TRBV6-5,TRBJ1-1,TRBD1,TGTGCCAGCAGTTATTCTGACAGGGGCACTGAAGCTTTCTTT,CASSYSDRGTEAFF
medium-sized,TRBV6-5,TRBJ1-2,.,TGTGCCAGCAGTTACGGGGCGCAGGGATATGGCTACACCTTC,CASSYGAQGYGYTF
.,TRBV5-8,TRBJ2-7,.,TGTGCCAGCTTCAGGCTCTACGAGCAGTACTTC,CASFRLYEQYF
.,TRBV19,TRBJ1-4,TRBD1,TGTGCCAGTAGTATCAGGACAGGGGTAGGAAAACTGTTTTTT,CASSIRTGVGKLFF
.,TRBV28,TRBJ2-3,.,TGTGCCAGCAGTTTAGGCGGGAACACAGATACGCAGTATTTT,CASSLGGNTDTQYF
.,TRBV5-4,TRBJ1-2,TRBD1,TGTGCCAGCAGCTTGGGTGACAGGGGCTATGGCTACACCTTC,CASSLGDRGYGYTF
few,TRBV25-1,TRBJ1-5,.,TGTGCCAGCAGTGAGGGGGCAGTCAGCAATCAGCCCCAGCATTTT,CASSEGAVSNQPQHF
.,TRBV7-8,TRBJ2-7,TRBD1,TGTGCCAGCAGCCTCGCCAACGACAGGGTAACCTACGAGCAGTACTTC,CASSLANDRVTYEQYF
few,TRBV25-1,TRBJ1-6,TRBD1,TGTGCCAGCAGTGTAACCGGGACAGGGAATTCACCCCTCCACTTT,CASSVTGTGNSPLHF
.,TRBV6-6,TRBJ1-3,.,TGTGCCAGCGGAGACCAGGGTATTAGCAGTGGAAACACCATATATTTT,CASGDQGISSGNTIYF
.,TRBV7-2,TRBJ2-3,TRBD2,TGTGCCAGCAGCTTCCCGGGGGGGCCGGATACGCAGTATTTT,CASSFPGGPDTQYF
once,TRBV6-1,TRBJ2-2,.,TGTGCCAGCAGCAAGGACAGACTCACCGGGGAGCTGTTTTTT,CASSKDRLTGELFF
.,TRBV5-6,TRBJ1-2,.,TGTGCCAGCAGCTCTATGGGACGGTTCTATGGCTACACCTTC,CASSSMGRFYGYTF
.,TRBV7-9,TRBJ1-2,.,TGTGCCAGCAGCGGGACGCGTTATGGCTACACCTTC,CASSGTRYGYTF
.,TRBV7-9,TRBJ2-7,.,TGTGCCAGCAGCTTAGATAAGGGAAGATACTCCTACGAGCAGTACTTC,CASSLDKGRYSYEQYF
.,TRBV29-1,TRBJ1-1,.,TGCAGCGTTGAAAGGGGTGGGACTGAAGCTTTCTTT,CSVERGGTEAFF
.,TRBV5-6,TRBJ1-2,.,TGTGCCAGCAGCTTAACGGATGATGGCTACACCTTC,CASSLTDDGYTF
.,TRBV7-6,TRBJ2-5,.,TGTGCCAGCAGCTCTGGGTTGGGGGGCGGCGAGACCCAGTACTTC,CASSSGLGGGETQYF
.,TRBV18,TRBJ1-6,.,TGTGCCAGCTCACCAAACCAGGGGAGCGTGTATTCACCCCTCCACTTT,CASSPNQGSVYSPLHF
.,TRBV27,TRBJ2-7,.,TGTGCCAGCAGTTCTCCGGGACTTTCGTGGGAGCAGTACTTC,CASSSPGLSWEQYF
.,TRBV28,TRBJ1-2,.,TGTGCCAGCAGTTTCGGGCAGGCGAACTATGGCTACACCTTC,CASSFGQANYGYTF
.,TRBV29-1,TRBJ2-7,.,TGCAGCGGAGGACAGCCCTACGAGCAGTACTTC,CSGGQPYEQYF
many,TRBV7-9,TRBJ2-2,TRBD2,TGTGCCAGCAGCCTCCTTGAAACGGGACTAGTAACCGGGGAGCTGTTTTTT,CASSLLETGLVTGELFF
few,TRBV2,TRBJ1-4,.,TGTGCCAGCAACCTTTCAAGGGGAAAACTGTTTTTT,CASNLSRGKLFF
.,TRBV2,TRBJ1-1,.,TGTGCCAGTGGAGATCCGGGACGGAGGGAGACTGAAGCTTTCTTT,CASGDPGRRETEAFF
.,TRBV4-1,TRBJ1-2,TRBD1,TGCGCCAGCAGCCAAGTATACACAGGGGCCTATGGCTACACCTTC,CASSQVYTGAYGYTF
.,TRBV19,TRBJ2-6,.,TGTGCCAGTGGTAAATCTGGGACTTTTGGGGCCAACGTCCTGACTTTC,CASGKSGTFGANVLTF
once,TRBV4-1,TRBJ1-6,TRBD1,TGCGCCAGCAGCCAAGTACGCCGCGACAGGGCTGGCGGTTCACCCCTCCACTTT,CASSQVRRDRAGGSPLHF
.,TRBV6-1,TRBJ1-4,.,TGTGCCAGCAGTACCGTCGAAAAACTGTTTTTT,CASSTVEKLFF
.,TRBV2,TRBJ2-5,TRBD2,TGTGCCAGCACGGCGTCCCGGGGGGGTCAAGAGACCCAGTACTTC,CASTASRGGQETQYF
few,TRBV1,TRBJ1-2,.,TGCACCAGCAGCCAAGATAGTGGGGCCAGGGGCCATAACTATGGCTACACCTTC,CTSSQDSGARGHNYGYTF
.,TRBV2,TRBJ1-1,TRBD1,TGTGCCAGCAGGGCCCGGGACAGGGCCACTGAAGCTTTCTTT,CASRARDRATEAFF
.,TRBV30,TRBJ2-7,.,TGTGCCTGGAGTATGGGACCTTCCTACGAGCAGTACTTC,CAWSMGPSYEQYF
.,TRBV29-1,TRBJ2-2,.,TGCAGCGTTGCACGAGCCAAACAGGGAAATACCGGGGAGCTGTTTTTT,CSVARAKQGNTGELFF
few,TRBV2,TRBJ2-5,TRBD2,TGTGCCAGCAGTGGGCCCTTGACTAGCGGGGGGGAGACCCAGTACTTC,CASSGPLTSGGETQYF